The T cell receptor (beta chain) described here comes from a study of PD-L1 blockade in urothelial cancer. The wider study: Previous chemotherapy exposure amounted to 0 to 3 regimens for patients. Analysis of blood occurred 3 weeks (second dose) and 6 weeks after treatment start. When blood samples were assessed, the median T cell count was approximately 140,000.

V was pared by 5 bases and J by 4 bases, with 9 bases between. This CDR3 has 12 amino acids. Germline-derived CDR1 and CDR2 are MDHEN and SYDVKM. This table comes from immunoSEQ multiplex PCR, and its TCRdb copy is limited to in-frame clones, with some not included. The sample includes about 76,000 clones, approximately 81% of them seen just once. This chain links TRBV28 with TRBJ2-7; TRBD2 might be the D (5 bases). The sample in question was PBMCs, obtained around atezolizumab (anti-PD-L1) treatment. This receptor was taken from a man between 65 and 79 years old with urothelial cancer. The CDR3 region has the DNA TGTGCCAGCAGTCCCGGGGTTTACGAGCAGTACTTC. It codes for CASSPGVYEQYF.